What follows are 25 T cell receptor beta chains derived from one specimen sequenced in a study of T cells in Graves' hyperthyroidism and ophthalmopathy. The TCR beta CDR3 regions underwent amplification using RNA transcripts as the source. The TCR CDR3 was amplified in a first-round RT-PCR using the HTBI primer set. TCRdb processed the multiplex PCR reads anew with MiXCR; each CDR3 protein has one entry. The data hold about 270,000 distinct CDR3 sequences, with around 15% observed a single time. Source material: blood. The receptors derive from a woman in her fifties or sixties with Graves' hyperthyroidism that later progressed to Graves' ophthalmopathy.

This clonotype was detected only a few times. J is TRBJ1-1 and V is TRBV7-9; TRBD1 aligns across 9 bases. Germline assignment: CDR1 SEHNR and CDR2 FQNEAQ (reference sequence). V trimming: 4 bases; J trimming: 9 bases; junction bases outside the gene matches: 6. This CDR3 region has 13 residues. The CDR3 region has the DNA TGTGCCAGCAGCTCCTTCGACAGGGGGAAAGCTTTCTTT. Its protein is CASSSFDRGKAFF.

This clonotype was observed many times. V and J are TRBV2 and TRBJ2-1, with TRBD2 identical over 10 bases. V gave up 2 bases and J gave up 10 bases; unmatched junction bases: 8. CDR3 length: 15 residues. Germline CDR1 is SNHLY and CDR2 is FYNNEI. CDR3 in amino acids: CASSETSGAVKEQFF. The DNA for the CDR3 is TGTGCCAGCAGTGAAACTAGCGGGGCTGTTAAGGAGCAGTTCTTC.

There are many counts of this clonotype. This chain connects TRBV2 to TRBJ2-2, with no clear D. V gave up 1 base and J gave up 6 bases, with 9 bases separating them. The CDR3 is 14 residues long. CDR1 and CDR2 (germline): SNHLY, FYNNEI. In nucleotides, the CDR3 is TGTGCCAGCAGTGAAGTGTCGGCAGCCGGGGAGCTGTTTTTT. Its protein is CASSEVSAAGELFF.

This clonotype showed up many times. The V gene is TRBV20-1, the J gene TRBJ2-7; TRBD1 aligns across 10 bases. CDR1 DFQATT and CDR2 SNEGSKA come from the germline V gene (reference sequence). The CDR3 contains 15 residues. Trimming took 0 bases from V and 9 from J; bases not matched to a gene: 11. The CDR3 sequence is CSARDSGQGGSLQYF. For the CDR3, the DNA is TGCAGTGCTAGAGATAGCGGACAGGGGGGATCGTTGCAGTACTTC.

Many counts were recorded for this clonotype. This sequence joins TRBV3-1 and TRBJ1-4, with a weak D call TRBD1 (5 bases). Trimming took 2 bases from V and 6 from J, leaving 13 bases between them. The CDR3 length is 15 residues. Germline V CDR1 and CDR2: LGHDT, YNNKEL (reference sequence). CDR3 amino acids: CASSQSYGGDEKLFF. DNA for the CDR3: TGTGCCAGCAGCCAATCATATGGGGGGGATGAAAAACTGTTTTTT.

This clonotype was recorded a few times. J is TRBJ2-7 and V is TRBV5-1, with D possibly matching TRBD1 (5 bases). The germline V and J ends were trimmed by 0 bases and 0 bases, with 16 bases remaining between them. CDR1 is SGHRS and CDR2 is YFSETQ in the germline V gene. This CDR3 comprises 17 residues. The CDR3 loop is CASSLDGAPRSSYEQYF. The CDR3 coding sequence is TGCGCCAGCAGCTTGGATGGGGCGCCCAGGAGCTCCTACGAGCAGTACTTC.

At least ten counts were recorded for this clonotype. This chain joins TRBV5-1 and TRBJ2-1, with 15 bases aligning to TRBD2. CDR1 SGHRS and CDR2 YFSETQ come from the germline V gene. This CDR3 has 15 amino acids. Trimming cost V 3 bases and J 12 bases; bases outside gene matches: 7. As DNA, the CDR3 is TGCGCCAGCAGCTCCGGACTAGCGGGAGGGGGACGGCAGTTCTTC. Translation gives CASSSGLAGGGRQFF.

This clonotype was detected many times. This CDR3 reads CASITTSGPYNEQFF. CDR3 DNA sequence: TGTGCCAGCATTACGACTAGCGGCCCGTACAATGAGCAGTTCTTC. The chain has TRBV27 and TRBJ2-1; 9 bases are shared with TRBD2. There are 15 residues in the CDR3. The J segment lost 4 bases and the V segment lost 7 bases, leaving 8 bases of the junction unmatched. Germline values: CDR1 MNHEY, CDR2 SMNVEV (reference sequence).

This clonotype was found many times. The rearrangement joins TRBV27 to TRBJ1-5, with TRBD1 identical over 9 bases. Germline CDR1 MNHEY, CDR2 SMNVEV (reference sequence). The CDR3 length is 16 residues. V lost 4 bases and J lost 1; bases outside the gene matches: 5. CDR3 protein: CASSSRTGVSNQPQHF. For the CDR3, the DNA is TGTGCCAGCAGTTCGCGGACAGGGGTGAGCAATCAGCCCCAGCATTTT.

This clonotype appeared a few times. The V call is TRBV4-1, the J call TRBJ2-5; D gene uncertain. Trimming removed 1 base at V and 5 bases at J, with 8 bases between. In germline, CDR1 is MGHRA, CDR2 YSYEKL. The CDR3 covers 13 residues. DNA of the CDR3: TGCGCCAGCAGCCAAGTTCTCGGGGAGACCCAGTACTTC. It is translated as CASSQVLGETQYF.

This chain joins TRBV27 and TRBJ2-2; TRBD1 matches 9 bases. Germline V gene lookup returns CDR1 MNHEY and CDR2 SMNVEV (reference sequence). V trimming: 3 bases; J trimming: 2 bases; junction bases outside the gene matches: 4. CDR3 length: 16 amino acids. The CDR3 DNA sequence: TGTGCCAGCAGTTTCGGGACAGGGATAAACACCGGGGAGCTGTTTTTT. It codes for CASSFGTGINTGELFF.

At least ten counts were recorded for this clonotype. The chain combines TRBV10-3 with TRBJ1-5; TRBD1 matches at 9 bases. This CDR3 has 15 amino acids. Germline trimming cut 6 bases from V and 5 bases from J; bases unmatched to any gene: 8. Germline assignment: CDR1 ENHRY and CDR2 SYGVKD. Here the CDR3 DNA reads TGTGCCATCAGACGTGGGACAGGGAACCATCAGCCCCAGCATTTT. Its protein is CAIRRGTGNHQPQHF.

This clonotype was found many times. As DNA, the CDR3 is TGTGCCAGCTCGCACGGGGTCGATCAGCCCCAGCATTTT. Translating it yields CASSHGVDQPQHF. The chain joins TRBV6-2 or TRBV6-3 to TRBJ1-5, with D hard to call. V lost 8 bases, J lost 5 bases, and 13 bases lay in between. CDR1 and CDR2 (germline): MNHEY, SVGEGT. This CDR3 spans 13 amino acids.

This clonotype was detected many times. This chain links TRBV30 with TRBJ1-1; no clear D. This CDR3 has 15 residues. Deletions cut 5 bases from V and 3 bases from J, with 19 bases between. Looked up from germline, CDR1 is GTSNPN and CDR2 is SVGIG (reference sequence). Here the CDR3 reads CAWLKGGSLYTEAFF. The CDR3 DNA reads as TGTGCCTGGCTTAAGGGCGGGAGTCTTTACACTGAAGCTTTCTTT.

This clonotype was found many times. This chain's CDR3 is CSVEEVGYTF. The CDR3 nucleotides read TGCAGCGTTGAAGAAGTTGGCTACACCTTC. This chain uses TRBV29-1 with TRBJ1-2; no firm D call. V lost 0 bases and J 7 bases, leaving 3 bases between the germline ends. CDR3 length: 10 amino acids. CDR1 and CDR2 from the germline V gene are SQVTM and ANQGSEA.

This clonotype appeared many times. The chain is built from TRBV2 and TRBJ2-1, with 9 bases matching TRBD2. The CDR3 has 16 residues. V dropped 6 bases and J dropped 4; count of bases not matched to a gene: 10. CDR1 and CDR2 (germline): SNHLY, FYNNEI. The DNA of the CDR3 is TGTGCCAGCAGAAAAATGACTAGCGGCCTTTACAATGAGCAGTTCTTC. As protein: CASRKMTSGLYNEQFF.

Comments on this clonotype: This may be a read error, as it is one base from a much larger clone. The V gene is TRBV7-2, the J gene TRBJ2-5; the D gene is possibly TRBD1 (5 bases). This CDR3 is built from 11 residues. V lost 5 bases and J lost 11, with 12 bases in between. The germline CDR1 and CDR2 sequences are SGHTA and FQGNSA. The DNA of the CDR3 is TGTGCCAGCAGCCAGGACAAGGGACAGTACTTC. Residues: CASSQDKGQYF.

This clonotype was picked up many times. The chain carries TRBV11-2 and TRBJ1-2; D is perhaps TRBD1 (5 bases). The V end lost 1 base, the J end lost 1 base, and 10 bases lay between the germline ends. CDR3 length equals 15 residues. Germline V gene data show CDR1 as SGHAT and CDR2 as FQNNGV. The CDR3 bases are TGTGCCAGCAGCTTAGCGGCAGGGAGTAACTATGGCTACACCTTC. This gives the protein CASSLAAGSNYGYTF.

In regard to this clonotype: This may be a read error: a much more frequent sequence differs by one nucleotide. The genes are TRBV2 and TRBJ1-3; possible D gene TRBD1, 6 bases. Germline assignment: CDR1 SNHLY and CDR2 FYNNEI. The CDR3 runs 16 residues. Trimming left V 4 bases short and J 2 bases short, with 15 bases between. This CDR3 is CASSGSKQGPGNTIYF. The CDR3 DNA reads as TGTGCCAGCAGTGGATCCAAACAGGGACCTGGAAACACCATATATTTT.

This clonotype was seen repeatedly, ten times or more. CDR3 loop: CASSLQAGIGEQYF. Written as DNA, the CDR3 is TGTGCCAGCAGCTTACAGGCGGGGATTGGCGAGCAGTACTTC. The J gene is TRBJ2-7, the V gene TRBV7-9; D perhaps matches TRBD2 (6 bases). The CDR3 is 14 residues long. Between the trimmed V and J ends, which lost 2 bases and 6 bases, there was a span of 14 bases. Per germline, CDR1 SEHNR and CDR2 FQNEAQ (reference sequence).

Many counts were recorded for this clonotype. The chain is built from TRBV20-1 and TRBJ2-1; the D is unclear. The CDR3 length is 11 residues. V gave up 5 bases and J gave up 10 bases, with 12 bases separating them. Germline values: CDR1 DFQATT, CDR2 SNEGSKA (reference sequence). The CDR3 region is CSAHRVGEQFF. DNA for the CDR3: TGCAGTGCTCATAGGGTCGGGGAGCAGTTCTTC.

This clonotype came up many times. The CDR3 DNA reads TGTGCCACCTCCTTAGGACAGCTCTATGGCTACACCTTC. Translated, it gives CATSLGQLYGYTF. The chain is built from TRBV28 and TRBJ1-2; possibly TRBD1 for D (6 bases). The germline V gene has CDR1 MDHEN and CDR2 SYDVKM. CDR3 length: 13 amino acids. Trimming pared 10 bases from V and 4 bases from J, leaving 16 bases between.

This clonotype came up many times. The chain is built from TRBV12-3 or TRBV12-4 and TRBJ2-2; D remains unclear. The CDR3 consists of 12 residues. V was trimmed by 5 bases and J by 6 bases, leaving 7 bases between them. CDR3 DNA sequence: TGTGCCAGCAGTCCCCTACCCGGGGAGCTGTTTTTT. Translated, it gives CASSPLPGELFF.

This clonotype was picked up a small number of times. This chain uses TRBV20-1 with TRBJ2-2; 8 nucleotides line up with TRBD2. The length of the CDR3 is 14 residues. Germline CDR1 and CDR2: DFQATT and SNEGSKA (reference sequence). The ends lost 7 bases at V and 5 bases at J; junction bases unmatched: 9. CDR3 sequence (DNA): TGCAGTGTACAGCGGGAGTTACGGACCGGGGAGCTGTTTTTT. It encodes CSVQRELRTGELFF.

This clonotype has a count of ten or more. The gene calls are TRBV20-1 and TRBJ1-2, with no clear D. Trimming left V 6 bases short and J 6 bases short, with 11 bases between. The CDR3 spans 11 residues. The germline CDR1 and CDR2 sequences are DFQATT and SNEGSKA (reference sequence). The DNA for the CDR3 is TGCAGTGCGCCCGGGTGGGATGGCTACACCTTC. Amino acids: CSAPGWDGYTF.